A single sample gave rise to the 4 T cell receptor beta chains below, sequenced in a study of T-cell reconstitution after alpha-beta-depleted transplantation in children. The TCRbeta library incorporated unique molecular identifiers. Via MiXCR, TCRdb re-called the PCR reads, giving one row per CDR3 protein. In the table there are 450,000 to 500,000 distinct CDR3 sequences, approximately 12% of which are singletons. Sample: PBMCs from the stem cell graft donor, taken from the stem cell graft. All receptors derive from a human donor who donated a stem cell graft to a child with combined immunodeficiency.

This clonotype has a count of ten or more. The chain has TRBV5-6 and TRBJ1-1; D is possibly TRBD1 (5 bases). Germline V CDR1 and CDR2: SGHDT, YYEEEE. Deletions cut 0 bases from V and 11 bases from J, with 11 bases between. The CDR3 is 12 amino acids. CDR3 DNA sequence: TGTGCCAGCAGCTTGGTTGGCCGGGGGGCTTTCTTT. This translates into CASSLVGRGAFF.

This clonotype was seen more than once but under ten times. This chain uses TRBV7-9 with TRBJ2-1, with D possibly being TRBD1 (5 bases). The ends were cut back, 3 bases at V and 7 bases at J, with 13 bases in the middle. CDR1 and CDR2 (germline): SEHNR, FQNEAQ (reference sequence). The CDR3 sequence is 14 residues long. CDR3 protein: CASSLFGATNEQFF. The CDR3 DNA follows: TGTGCCAGCAGCTTGTTTGGGGCGACTAATGAGCAGTTCTTC.

This chain joins TRBV18 and TRBJ1-2, with 7 bases fitting TRBD1. The germline V gene has CDR1 KGHSH and CDR2 LQKENI. J lost 4 bases, V lost 5 bases, and 7 bases had no gene match. The CDR3 spans 14 residues. This CDR3 reads CASSTTGTGYGYTF. Here the CDR3 DNA reads TGTGCCAGCTCAACGACAGGGACGGGCTATGGCTACACCTTC.

CDR3 coding DNA: TGCAGCGTCCAACCACAGGGGGAAAAACTGTTTTTT. Translation: CSVQPQGEKLFF. The gene calls are TRBV29-1 and TRBJ1-4; 7 bases match TRBD1. The length of the CDR3 is 12 residues. Germline values: CDR1 SQVTM, CDR2 ANQGSEA. V trimming: 6 bases; J trimming: 8 bases; junction bases outside the gene matches: 6.